One and the same sample provided the 24 T cell receptor beta chains below, sequenced in a study of cytomegalovirus exposure and HLA in healthy donors. PCR amplification relied on 60 Vbeta primers (plus 13 Jbeta primers). Clones were read by immunoSEQ multiplex PCR, and TCRdb kept only the in-frame ones, dropping some. The table includes roughly 120,000 clones, over 15% detected once. Source material: PBMCs. These receptor sequences come from a young woman in good health and CMV-seronegative.

This clone has a handful of counts. The V call is TRBV6-5, the J call TRBJ2-7; weak D call: TRBD1 (6 bases). Trimming cost V 1 base and J 2 bases, with 12 bases left between them. This CDR3 comprises 15 residues. CDR1 is MNHEY and CDR2 is SVGAGI in the germline V gene. The CDR3 is CASSYWPGHPYEQYF. The CDR3 nucleotides read TGTGCCAGCAGTTACTGGCCGGGACACCCCTACGAGCAGTACTTC.

J is TRBJ2-6 and V is TRBV9, with TRBD1 matching over 8 bases. V shed 4 bases, J shed 0 bases, and the junction held 9 bases outside the gene matches. The CDR3 consists of 18 residues. Germline values: CDR1 SGDLS, CDR2 YYNGEE. The CDR3 region is CASSIASGGSSGANVLTF. The CDR3 coding sequence is TGTGCCAGCAGCATCGCATCAGGGGGCAGCTCTGGGGCCAACGTCCTGACTTTC.

This clone was counted only a few times. One end of the junction varies from germline; a read error may be responsible. CDR3 sequence (DNA): TGTGCCAGCAGCCACCCGGGACAGGGGGTTTTGTATTTT. The encoded protein is CASSHPGQGVLYF. The J gene is TRBJ1-5, the V gene TRBV4-2, with 11 positions matching TRBD1. CDR3 length: 13 residues. Germline CDR1 LGHNA, CDR2 YNFKEQ.

The chain combines TRBV9 with TRBJ2-3, with 8 bases matching TRBD1. V gave up 7 bases and J gave up 0 bases; unmatched junction bases: 10. CDR1 is SGDLS, CDR2 YYNGEE, per germline. CDR3 size: 16 residues. CDR3 loop: CASDALDRESTDTQYF. The CDR3 DNA sequence: TGTGCCAGCGATGCCCTGGACAGGGAAAGCACAGATACGCAGTATTTT.

This clone occurred a few times. The CDR3 bases are TGTGCCAGCAGCCGGGACAGGGATGCTGAAGCTTTCTTT. Translated, it gives CASSRDRDAEAFF. The chain recombines TRBV7-8 with TRBJ1-1; 9 nucleotides line up with TRBD1. There are 13 residues in the CDR3. The trim removed 5 bases at V and 6 bases at J, leaving 4 bases unmatched. In germline, CDR1 is SGHVS, CDR2 FQNEAQ. The full variable domain, its missing parts supplied by reference TRBV7-8 and TRBJ1-1, is GAGVSQSPRYKVAKRGQDVALRCDPISGHVSLFWYQQALGQGPEFLTYFQNEAQLDKSGLPSDRFFAERPEGSVSTLKIQRTQQEDSAVYLCASSRDRDAEAFFGQGTRLTVV.

This clone was observed once. This chain links TRBV23-1 with TRBJ1-6, with D uncertain. TRBV23-1 is treated as an ORF (open reading frame) with a function not yet certain. Trimming took 7 bases from V and 9 from J, leaving 7 bases between them. This CDR3 has 11 amino acids. CDR3 in DNA: TGCGCCAGCACCGAACTTTCACCCCTCCACTTT. This sequence encodes CASTELSPLHF.

V usage is TRBV16 and J usage is TRBJ1-1, with a possible D match to TRBD1 (5 bases). The V and J ends lost 0 bases and 4 bases respectively, with 9 bases between them. This CDR3 has 14 residues. Looked up from germline, CDR1 is KGHSY and CDR2 is FQNENV. CDR3 sequence: CASSQSPGGTEAFF. The CDR3 region has the DNA TGTGCCAGCAGCCAATCGCCCGGGGGCACTGAAGCTTTCTTT.

This chain links TRBV11-1 with TRBJ1-1, with TRBD1 identical over 7 bases. The CDR3 length is 14 residues. Germline V gene lookup returns CDR1 SGHAT and CDR2 FQDESV (reference sequence). The J segment lost 5 bases and the V segment lost 5 bases, leaving 8 bases of the junction unmatched. The CDR3: CASSHATGYTEAFF. The CDR3 DNA is TGTGCCAGCAGCCACGCGACAGGGTATACTGAAGCTTTCTTT.

This clone was picked up a small number of times. This sequence joins TRBV5-1 and TRBJ2-7; D is undetermined. The length of the CDR3 is 15 residues. The V gene lost 0 bases and the J gene lost 0 bases, with 10 bases spanning the gap. Germline V gives CDR1 SGHRS, CDR2 YFSETQ. CDR3 DNA sequence: TGCGCCAGCAGCTTGGCATCCGAGGCCTCCTACGAGCAGTACTTC. This codes for CASSLASEASYEQYF.

The rearrangement links TRBV6-6 to TRBJ1-2, with a weak D call TRBD1 (5 bases). V gave up 2 bases and J gave up 1 base, with 11 bases separating them. Germline V gene sequence: CDR1 MNHNY, CDR2 SVGAGI (reference sequence). The CDR3 spans 15 residues. This CDR3 is CASSYDRHLNYGYTF. The CDR3 DNA is TGTGCCAGCAGTTACGACAGACATCTTAACTATGGCTACACCTTC.

This CDR3 reads CASSSHRGPSGNTIYF. The CDR3 DNA follows: TGTGCCAGCAGCTCACACAGGGGACCTTCGGGAAACACCATATATTTT. V is TRBV11-3 and J is TRBJ1-3; 7 bases agree with TRBD1. Germline-derived CDR1 and CDR2 are SGHNT and YENEEA. V dropped 4 bases and J dropped 4; count of bases not matched to a gene: 10. This CDR3 comprises 16 residues. Full variable domain (outside the CDR3, taken from reference TRBV11-3 and TRBJ1-3): EAGVVQSPRYKIIEKKQPVAFWCNPISGHNTLYWYLQNLGQGPELLIRYENEEAVDDSQLPKDRFSAERLKGVDSTLKIQPAELGDSAVYLCASSSHRGPSGNTIYFGEGSWLTVV.

The chain carries TRBV6-6 and TRBJ2-7; D may be TRBD2 (6 bases). The CDR3 has 13 amino acids. The germline V gene has CDR1 MNHNY and CDR2 SVGAGI (reference sequence). V lost 3 bases and J lost 5, with 11 bases in between. DNA for the CDR3: TGTGCCAGCAGTTATGGAGGGGTTAACGAGCAGTACTTC. It translates to CASSYGGVNEQYF.

The chain couples TRBV28 to TRBJ2-3; maybe TRBD1 (6 bases). Germline-derived CDR1 and CDR2 are MDHEN and SYDVKM. The CDR3 is 12 amino acids. With 9 bases removed from V and 4 bases from J, the gap between germline ends came to 11 bases. The CDR3 reads CASTGFADTQYF. In nucleotides, the CDR3 is TGTGCCAGTACAGGGTTCGCAGATACGCAGTATTTT.

This clone was seen a handful of times. The CDR3 DNA reads TGTGCCAGCAGCTTGAGCGCGGGAAACACAGATACGCAGTATTTT. Translated, it gives CASSLSAGNTDTQYF. The V call is TRBV5-4, the J call TRBJ2-3; a weak D match, TRBD2 (6 bases). The CDR3 has 15 amino acids. Germline CDR1 reads SGHNT; CDR2 reads YYREEE (reference sequence). Trimming cost V 1 base and J 2 bases, with 11 bases left between them.

Written as DNA, the CDR3 is TGTGCCAGCAGCGTAAATCGGCGGGAGGGCGGGAATGAGCAGTTCTTC. This codes for CASSVNRREGGNEQFF. The chain links TRBV9 to TRBJ2-1; 9 bases match TRBD2. The J segment lost 7 bases and the V segment lost 1 base, leaving 9 bases of the junction unmatched. The CDR3 extends over 16 amino acids. In germline, CDR1 is SGDLS, CDR2 YYNGEE.

The genes are TRBV28 and TRBJ1-5; the match to TRBD1 covers 12 bases. Trimming removed 6 bases from V and 1 base from J; junction bases left unmatched: 7. The CDR3 is 17 residues long. Germline lookup yields CDR1 MDHEN and CDR2 SYDVKM. Written as DNA, the CDR3 is TGTGCCAGCAGCCGGGGACAGGGGGCGAGGAGCAATCAGCCCCAGCATTTT. It is translated as CASSRGQGARSNQPQHF.

This clone appeared a few times. V gene TRBV29-1 combines with J gene TRBJ1-1; no definite D call. In germline, CDR1 is SQVTM, CDR2 ANQGSEA. The V gene lost 5 bases and the J gene lost 5 bases, with 9 bases spanning the gap. This CDR3 is built from 11 residues. The CDR3 nucleotides are TGCAGCGTTCCGACGGGGACTGAAGCTTTCTTT. It yields the protein CSVPTGTEAFF. The full variable domain, rest sourced from reference TRBV29-1 and TRBJ1-1, is SAVISQKPSRDICQRGTSLTIQCQVDSQVTMMFWYRQQPGQSLTLIATANQGSEATYESGFVIDKFPISRPNLTFSTLTVSNMSPEDSSIYLCSVPTGTEAFFGQGTRLTVV.

The table lists this clone with a few counts. The chain couples TRBV6-5 to TRBJ2-1; 9 bases match TRBD2. After removal of 7 bases from V and 7 bases from J, the junction contained 5 bases not matched to a gene. The CDR3 spans 13 residues. The germline V gene encodes CDR1 MNHEY and CDR2 SVGAGI. CDR3 sequence (DNA): TGTGCCAGCAAGGGTAGCGGGAGTAATGAGCAGTTCTTC. Residues: CASKGSGSNEQFF.

This clone appeared a few times. The chain joins TRBV10-2 to TRBJ2-3; D ambiguous. Between the trimmed V and J ends, which lost 9 bases and 0 bases, there was a span of 19 bases. The CDR3 is 16 amino acids. CDR1 and CDR2 (germline): WSHSY, SAAADI. The chain's CDR3 is CASSPRSVSSTDTQYF. The CDR3 DNA is TGCGCCAGTAGCCCTAGGTCAGTCTCTAGCACAGATACGCAGTATTTT.

This clone has a count of ten or more. CDR3: CASSHLGQGQPQHF. The CDR3 coding sequence is TGCGCCAGCAGCCATTTGGGTCAGGGCCAGCCCCAGCATTTT. This rearrangement joins TRBV4-3 to TRBJ1-5; tentatively, D is TRBD1 (5 bases). Trimming shortened V by 3 bases and J by 7 bases, and 13 bases separated the two germline ends. The CDR3 contains 14 residues. Germline V gene data show CDR1 as LGHNA and CDR2 as YSLEER.

This clone showed up just a few times. This rearrangement joins TRBV2 to TRBJ1-2; D remains ambiguous. CDR3 length: 15 amino acids. Germline V gene lookup returns CDR1 SNHLY and CDR2 FYNNEI. V lost 1 base to trimming and J lost 6 bases, with 15 bases between them. CDR3 protein: CASSEGASSTHGYTF. CDR3 in DNA: TGTGCCAGCAGTGAAGGGGCCTCCTCCACCCATGGCTACACCTTC. The full variable domain, its missing parts supplied by reference TRBV2 and TRBJ1-2, is EPEVTQTPSHQVTQMGQEVILRCVPISNHLYFYWYRQILGQKVEFLVSFYNNEISEKSEIFDDQFSVERPDGSNFTLKIRSTKLEDSAMYFCASSEGASSTHGYTFGSGTRLTVV.

The chain joins TRBV11-2 to TRBJ2-1; 9 positions match TRBD2. V was pared by 1 base and J by 10 bases, with 5 bases of the junction left unmatched. The CDR3 length is 14 residues. Germline V gene sequence: CDR1 SGHAT, CDR2 FQNNGV. As DNA, the CDR3 is TGTGCCAGCAGCTTAGGGGGACTAGCCTGGGAGCAGTTCTTC. It translates to CASSLGGLAWEQFF.

The genes are TRBV28 and TRBJ2-7; 7 positions agree with TRBD1. The CDR3 extends over 12 amino acids. Per germline, CDR1 MDHEN and CDR2 SYDVKM. The V segment lost 7 bases and the J segment 6 bases; nucleotides outside the gene matches: 6. The DNA of the CDR3 is TGTGCCAGCAACTCAGGGGGTTTCGAGCAGTACTTC. Amino acid sequence: CASNSGGFEQYF.

This clone has more than one count but fewer than ten. The rearrangement joins TRBV27 to TRBJ2-7, with a possible D match to TRBD2 (6 bases). This CDR3 is built from 11 residues. Trimming stripped 11 bases from V and 5 bases from J, with 13 bases between. Per the germline V gene, CDR1 is MNHEY and CDR2 is SMNVEV (reference sequence). CDR3 sequence reads: CASARGDEQYF. Here the CDR3 DNA reads TGTGCCTCGGCACGCGGGGACGAGCAGTACTTC.